This is a list of T cell receptor beta chains from one sample in a study of CD8 T cells in ankylosing spondylitis. TCRdb recomputed calls from the 5' RACE reads with MiXCR, one row per CDR3 protein. This sample has some 700,000 distinct CDR3 sequences; around 20% occur once, and the top ten carry under 20%. The sequencing sample was made of blood, either unsorted or a sorted T cell fraction (not recorded which). These receptors originate from a male donor with ankylosing spondylitis. Each CDR3 is given with its conserved first and last residue. A D gene is named only where the DNA matches it firmly. A row's size may be missing; if present it is once, few, many or a size class.

NA	TRBJ2-2	TRBD2	TRBV12-3/TRBV12-4	TGTGCCAGCGGTTTAGGACTAGCGTTGAGGGACCCCGGGGAGCTGTTTTTT	CASGLGLALRDPGELFF
NA	TRBJ1-1	NA	TRBV12-3/TRBV12-4	TGTGCCAGCAGTTTAGGTCCAGGGCGCTTGCCTGAAGCTTTCTTT	CASSLGPGRLPEAFF
few	TRBJ2-1	NA	TRBV12-3/TRBV12-4	TGTGCCAGCAGTTTTCGGGGGTTTGGGGGGGCCCGCTACAATGAGCAGTTCTTC	CASSFRGFGGARYNEQFF
many	TRBJ1-5	TRBD1	TRBV20-1	TGCAGTGCTAGAGATGGGGGACAGGGTTTCCAGCCCCAGCATTTT	CSARDGGQGFQPQHF
NA	TRBJ1-2	TRBD1	TRBV27	TGTGCCAGCAGTTCCCAAGGGACAGGGGGCTATGGCTACACCTTC	CASSSQGTGGYGYTF
few	TRBJ2-5	NA	TRBV4-1	TGCGCCAGCAGCCAAGTTCCAGGGGAGGTTGGGGAGACCCAGTACTTC	CASSQVPGEVGETQYF
few	TRBJ2-1	NA	TRBV20-1	TGCAGTGTGACTCCTCCGAACAACAATGAGCAGTTCTTC	CSVTPPNNNEQFF
NA	TRBJ2-5	NA	TRBV7-6	TGTGCCAGCAGCTTAGCTTTGGGCCGGGAGACCCAGTACTTC	CASSLALGRETQYF
few	TRBJ1-1	NA	TRBV6-6	TGTGCCAGCAAGGGGGACACTGAAGCTTTCTTT	CASKGDTEAFF
NA	TRBJ1-5	NA	TRBV18	TGTGCCAGCTCACCAACGGAGGTGGGCAATCAGCCCCAGCATTTT	CASSPTEVGNQPQHF
many	TRBJ1-1	TRBD1	TRBV5-1	TGCGCCAGCAGCAGGGACAGCCTGAACACTGAAGCTTTCTTT	CASSRDSLNTEAFF
few	TRBJ1-2	TRBD1	TRBV9	TGTGCCAGCAGCGTATCGACAGGGCCGGACTATGGCTACACCTTC	CASSVSTGPDYGYTF
NA	TRBJ2-1	TRBD2	TRBV20-1	TGCAGTGCTGGGGGACTAGCGGGGCTCCGGAGCTCCTACAATGAGCAGTTCTTC	CSAGGLAGLRSSYNEQFF
NA	TRBJ2-5	TRBD1	TRBV25-1	TGTGCCAGAAAGACAGGGCTGGAAGAGACCCAGTACTTC	CARKTGLEETQYF
NA	TRBJ2-3	NA	TRBV6-2/TRBV6-3	TGTGCCAGCAGTTACGCGACAGAAGCGGATACGCAGTATTTT	CASSYATEADTQYF
many	TRBJ1-5	NA	TRBV27	TGTGCCAGCAGCCTGGACCCTAGCAATCAGCCCCAGCATTTT	CASSLDPSNQPQHF
many	TRBJ1-1	NA	TRBV29-1	TGCAGCGTTGATACAGGGACCACTGAAGCTTTCTTT	CSVDTGTTEAFF
few	TRBJ1-1	NA	TRBV6-1	TGTGCCAGCAGTGAAGTCAAGGGGGGAAACACTGAAGCTTTCTTT	CASSEVKGGNTEAFF
few	TRBJ1-2	NA	TRBV16	TGTGCCAGCAGCCAATCGACAGCAAATGGCTACACCTTC	CASSQSTANGYTF
NA	TRBJ1-2	NA	TRBV4-1	TGCGCCAGCAGTCCCCAGGATAACTATGGCTACACCTTC	CASSPQDNYGYTF
NA	TRBJ2-7	TRBD1	TRBV2	TGTGCCAGCAGTACGGGACAGGGGAACGAGCAGTACTTC	CASSTGQGNEQYF
NA	TRBJ2-1	TRBD2	TRBV7-9	TGTGCCAGCAGCTTAGCTAGCGGGGCTGACAATGAGCAGTTCTTC	CASSLASGADNEQFF
few	TRBJ1-3	NA	TRBV20-1	TGCAGTGCTAGAGGTTGGGGTAATGCATCGGACGGAAACACCATATATTTT	CSARGWGNASDGNTIYF
NA	TRBJ2-5	TRBD1	TRBV19	TGTGCCAGTAGCCCCCTGGGGGACAGGGAACGGGAAGAGACCCAGTACTTC	CASSPLGDREREETQYF
NA	TRBJ2-1	NA	TRBV7-9	TGTGCCAGCAGCCTATGGACCCCCGAGCAGTTCTTC	CASSLWTPEQFF
NA	TRBJ2-6	NA	TRBV28	TGTGCCAGCAGTTTGAGGGGGGGGCTCGCTGGGGCCAACGTCCTGACTTTC	CASSLRGGLAGANVLTF
NA	TRBJ2-7	NA	TRBV4-2	TGTGCCAGCGGCCAAGAAGGGCGCTTGGGCTACGAGCAGTACTTC	CASGQEGRLGYEQYF
NA	TRBJ1-1	NA	TRBV5-1	TGCGCCAGCAGCGCCGTGATGAACACTGAAGCTTTCTTT	CASSAVMNTEAFF
few	TRBJ1-6	TRBD1	TRBV12-3/TRBV12-4	TGTGCCAGCAGTTTCCGGACAGGGGGCAATTCACCCCTCCACTTT	CASSFRTGGNSPLHF
few	TRBJ2-3	TRBD2	TRBV10-3	TGTGCCATCAGTGAAGCGGGGGCAGCCACAGATACGCAGTATTTT	CAISEAGAATDTQYF
NA	TRBJ1-1	NA	TRBV20-1	TGCAGTGCTAGAGTTTTTGTGGTGGACACTGAAGCTTTCTTT	CSARVFVVDTEAFF
few	TRBJ2-3	TRBD2	TRBV12-3/TRBV12-4	TGTGCCAGCAGAGGGCGGAGCGGGGGGCATAGAGATACGCAGTATTTT	CASRGRSGGHRDTQYF
few	TRBJ2-5	NA	TRBV5-8	TGTGCCAGCAGCTTGGGAGGGGAGCTGGGGGAGACCCAGTACTTC	CASSLGGELGETQYF
NA	TRBJ2-1	TRBD2	TRBV20-1	TGCAGTGCTAGGGCTCGGACTAGCGGAAACAATGAGCAGTTCTTC	CSARARTSGNNEQFF
NA	TRBJ2-7	TRBD1	TRBV7-8	TGTGCCAGCAGCTTCGGGACAGCAGTAATCTACGAGCAGTACTTC	CASSFGTAVIYEQYF
NA	TRBJ1-4	TRBD1	TRBV19	TGTGCCAGTAGTATAGCGGGGGACAGTAATGAAAAACTGTTTTTT	CASSIAGDSNEKLFF
NA	TRBJ2-7	NA	TRBV20-1	TGCAGTGCTCCTGAGGGACTCAGCTACGAGCAGTACTTC	CSAPEGLSYEQYF
many	TRBJ1-2	NA	TRBV12-3/TRBV12-4	TGTGCCAGCAGTTTAGGGGTGAAACTGGGCTACACCTTC	CASSLGVKLGYTF
NA	TRBJ2-3	TRBD2	TRBV10-3	TGTGCCACCGGGCCGGGACTAATCACAGATACGCAGTATTTT	CATGPGLITDTQYF
NA	TRBJ1-2	TRBD1	TRBV25-1	TGTGCCAGCAGGTGGACAGGGCCAAACTCTGGCTACACCTTC	CASRWTGPNSGYTF
few	TRBJ2-3	TRBD2	TRBV20-1	TGCAGTGCTAGAGGGACTAGCGGGGGGCCGGATACGCAGTATTTT	CSARGTSGGPDTQYF
few	TRBJ2-3	NA	TRBV29-1	TGCAGCGTTGAGAGGGTCGCCACAGATACGCAGTATTTT	CSVERVATDTQYF
NA	TRBJ2-3	TRBD2	TRBV12-3/TRBV12-4	TGTGCCAGCAGCCACACCGGGACTAGCGGGGGACTCACAGATACGCAGTATTTT	CASSHTGTSGGLTDTQYF
few	TRBJ2-5	NA	TRBV7-8	TGTGCCAGCAGCTTTCTCCCCCTGCAAGAGACCCAGTACTTC	CASSFLPLQETQYF
NA	TRBJ2-2	NA	TRBV24-1	TGTGCCACCAGTGCCCCACGGGGGAGCACCGGGGAGCTGTTTTTT	CATSAPRGSTGELFF
few	TRBJ1-2	NA	TRBV5-1	TGCGCCAGCAGCTCCCTACAGGGTGCAAACTATGGCTACACCTTC	CASSSLQGANYGYTF
NA	TRBJ1-5	NA	TRBV20-1	TGCAGTGCTTATGAGGGGAATCAGCCCCAGCATTTT	CSAYEGNQPQHF
NA	TRBJ2-1	TRBD2	TRBV7-8	TGTGCCAGCAGCTTGGACTACTGGGGTAGCGGGCGCAATGAGCAGTTCTTC	CASSLDYWGSGRNEQFF
NA	TRBJ2-5	NA	TRBV20-1	TGCAGTGCTAGAGATATCGCGGGGGCCTTTGAAGAGACCCAGTACTTC	CSARDIAGAFEETQYF
NA	TRBJ1-6	NA	TRBV12-3/TRBV12-4	TGTGCCAGCAGTTTCAGGAGCTCCTATAATTCACCCCTCCACTTT	CASSFRSSYNSPLHF
NA	TRBJ2-7	TRBD2	TRBV5-6	TGTGCCAGCAGCTCACCACTCGGGACTAGCGGGATCGAGCAGTACTTC	CASSSPLGTSGIEQYF